The 21 T cell receptor beta chains reported below all come from one sample, sequenced in a study of chemoradiotherapy in HPV16-positive cancers. The protocol was immunoSEQ multiplex PCR, while the TCRdb copy is restricted to in-frame clones and leaves out a portion. The sample yields over 14,000 clones, 65% to 85% seen once. Sampling was carried out from a patient who underwent chemoradiotherapy. Receptors originate from a human donor with HPV-associated anogenital cancer.

This chain links TRBV25-1 with TRBJ2-3, with D tentatively TRBD1 (5 bases). This CDR3 is 12 amino acids long. Germline CDR1 MGHDK, CDR2 SYGVNS. V was pared by 6 bases and J by 6 bases, with 10 bases between. CDR3 nucleotide sequence: TGTGCCAGCAGGGATTCAGGGGATACGCAGTATTTT. This translates into CASRDSGDTQYF.

This chain joins TRBV11-3 and TRBJ2-7; D is perhaps TRBD1 or TRBD2 (5 bases each). In germline, CDR1 is SGHNT, CDR2 YENEEA. The CDR3 has 13 residues. Deletions cut 5 bases from V and 6 bases from J, with 14 bases between. The CDR3 DNA reads as TGTGCCAGCAGCCGGGACGTGGATAGCGAGCAGTACTTC. It codes for CASSRDVDSEQYF. The complete variable domain, with remaining parts taken from reference TRBV11-3 and TRBJ2-7, reads EAGVVQSPRYKIIEKKQPVAFWCNPISGHNTLYWYLQNLGQGPELLIRYENEEAVDDSQLPKDRFSAERLKGVDSTLKIQPAELGDSAVYLCASSRDVDSEQYFGPGTRLTVT.

This rearrangement joins TRBV5-1 to TRBJ1-2; D not resolved. The ends were cut back, 0 bases at V and 4 bases at J, with 16 bases in the middle. The CDR3 sequence is 16 residues long. The germline V gene has CDR1 SGHRS and CDR2 YFSETQ. CDR3 sequence: CASSLVAWGDGYGYTF. Written as DNA, the CDR3 is TGCGCCAGCAGCTTGGTGGCTTGGGGTGACGGCTATGGCTACACCTTC.

In regard to this clone: Other DNA sequences in the same sample also yield this CDR3. This chain links TRBV19 with TRBJ1-1; a possible D gene is TRBD1 (5 bases). The CDR3 contains 13 residues. In germline, CDR1 is LNHDA, CDR2 SQIVND (reference sequence). The V gene lost 5 bases and the J gene lost 1 base, with 8 bases spanning the gap. The DNA of the CDR3 is TGTGCCAGTAGTTTGACAGCGAACACTGAAGCTTTCTTT. Translation gives CASSLTANTEAFF. The variable domain in full, completed from reference TRBV19 and TRBJ1-1, reads DGGITQSPKYLFRKEGQNVTLSCEQNLNHDAMYWYRQDPGQGLRLIYYSQIVNDFQKGDIAEGYSVSREKKESFPLTVTSAQKNPTAFYLCASSLTANTEAFFGQGTRLTVV.

This chain joins TRBV11-2 and TRBJ2-7; 7 bases line up with TRBD2. Germline CDR1 SGHAT, CDR2 FQNNGV. This CDR3 region has 17 residues. J was trimmed by 0 bases and V by 5 bases; bases with no gene match: 13. DNA for the CDR3: TGTGCCAGCAGCCCCCCGGCGGGGGAACGTTACTCCTACGAGCAGTACTTC. It is translated as CASSPPAGERYSYEQYF.

This CDR3 reads CASSDPGGYGYTF. In DNA form, the CDR3 reads TGTGCCAGCAGTGATCCTGGGGGCTATGGCTACACCTTC. The rearrangement uses TRBV2 and TRBJ1-2; D may be TRBD1 (5 bases). Germline V gene lookup returns CDR1 SNHLY and CDR2 FYNNEI. The CDR3 consists of 13 residues. Trimming took 3 bases from V and 4 from J, leaving 9 bases between them.

The rearrangement uses TRBV6-6 and TRBJ2-7; D remains ambiguous. Trimming cost V 7 bases and J 2 bases, with 15 bases left between them. The CDR3 extends over 14 amino acids. In germline, CDR1 is MNHNY, CDR2 SVGAGI (reference sequence). The CDR3 loop is CASNSMTPTYEQYF. The DNA of the CDR3 is TGTGCCAGCAACTCGATGACACCTACCTACGAGCAGTACTTC.

The rearrangement uses TRBV28 and TRBJ2-3; 8 nucleotides match TRBD1. The CDR3 length is 14 residues. V lost 7 bases and J lost 3; bases outside the gene matches: 6. Germline assignment: CDR1 MDHEN and CDR2 SYDVKM. CDR3 amino acids: CASKYDRGTDTQYF. CDR3 DNA sequence: TGTGCCAGCAAGTACGACAGGGGAACAGATACGCAGTATTTT.

The chain recombines TRBV4-3 with TRBJ1-2, with 8 bases matching TRBD1. Germline V gene sequence: CDR1 LGHNA, CDR2 YSLEER. The CDR3 is made up of 18 amino acids. Trimming at V came to 1 base and at J to 1 base, leaving 11 bases not matched to a gene. The CDR3 DNA reads TGCGCCAGCAGCCAAGTCGCGTCGACAGGGGACCGTAACTATGGCTACACCTTC. Protein product: CASSQVASTGDRNYGYTF.

The genes are TRBV6-5 and TRBJ2-7, with 7 bases fitting TRBD2. Germline V gives CDR1 MNHEY, CDR2 SVGAGI. The J segment lost 0 bases and the V segment lost 2 bases, leaving 4 bases of the junction unmatched. The CDR3 has 15 residues. CDR3 DNA sequence: TGTGCCAGCAGTTACGGAGGGACTACCTCCTACGAGCAGTACTTC. Its translation: CASSYGGTTSYEQYF.

This clone came up a few times. The chain uses TRBV27 and TRBJ1-6; 7 bases are shared with TRBD1. The CDR3 extends over 14 amino acids. V lost 4 bases and J lost 4; bases outside the gene matches: 1. Per the germline V gene, CDR1 is MNHEY and CDR2 is SMNVEV (reference sequence). The DNA of the CDR3 is TGTGCCAGCAGTTCGGACAGGTATAATTCACCCCTCCACTTT. This codes for CASSSDRYNSPLHF.

V is TRBV5-4 and J is TRBJ1-1; maybe TRBD1 (5 bases). CDR1 SGHNT and CDR2 YYREEE come from the germline V gene (reference sequence). V was cut by 4 bases and J by 5 bases, with 18 bases left in between. There are 15 residues in the CDR3. CDR3 region: CASSIYPAGGTEAFF. CDR3 DNA: TGTGCCAGCAGCATTTACCCAGCTGGGGGTACTGAAGCTTTCTTT. Supplemented by reference TRBV5-4 and TRBJ1-1, the full variable domain reads ETGVTQSPTHLIKTRGQQVTLRCSSQSGHNTVSWYQQALGQGPQFIFQYYREEENGRGNFPPRFSGLQFPNYSSELNVNALELDDSALYLCASSIYPAGGTEAFFGQGTRLTVV.

The V gene is TRBV27, the J gene TRBJ2-7; 7 bases map to TRBD1. This CDR3 is built from 15 residues. Losses at the gene ends were 3 bases for V and 3 bases for J; bases not matched to a gene: 8. Germline CDR1 and CDR2: MNHEY and SMNVEV (reference sequence). The chain's CDR3 is CASSFSTGVIYEQYF. The DNA of the CDR3 is TGTGCCAGCAGTTTTAGTACAGGGGTTATCTACGAGCAGTACTTC.

The chain joins TRBV5-6 to TRBJ1-3; unclear D gene. Germline lookup yields CDR1 SGHDT and CDR2 YYEEEE. Trimming shortened V by 3 bases and J by 2 bases, and 12 bases separated the two germline ends. The CDR3 has 15 residues. The DNA for the CDR3 is TGTGCCAGCAGCTCCGGCTCGAGGGCTGGAAACACCATATATTTT. Protein sequence: CASSSGSRAGNTIYF.

This chain joins TRBV5-4 and TRBJ2-1; TRBD2 agrees at 11 bases. V shed 4 bases and J 4 bases; nucleotides not matched to a gene: 7. The CDR3 runs to 16 residues. CDR1 is SGHNT and CDR2 is YYREEE in the germline V gene (reference sequence). The CDR3 bases are TGTGCCAGCAGCACCGGGCTAGCGGGGGGTTACAATGAGCAGTTCTTC. Its translation: CASSTGLAGGYNEQFF. The variable domain in full, with the rest retrieved from reference TRBV5-4 and TRBJ2-1, is ETGVTQSPTHLIKTRGQQVTLRCSSQSGHNTVSWYQQALGQGPQFIFQYYREEENGRGNFPPRFSGLQFPNYSSELNVNALELDDSALYLCASSTGLAGGYNEQFFGPGTRLTVL.

The CDR3 sequence: CASSAGGPLEQYF. CDR3 in DNA: TGTGCCAGTAGTGCGGGGGGGCCATTGGAGCAGTACTTC. The chain carries TRBV19 and TRBJ2-7; 9 bases align to TRBD2. Per germline, CDR1 LNHDA and CDR2 SQIVND (reference sequence). Trimming removed 5 bases from V and 7 bases from J; junction bases left unmatched: 6. The CDR3 length is 13 residues.

The chain employs TRBV18 and TRBJ2-7; TRBD1 is a possible D gene (5 bases). This CDR3 is 11 amino acids long. With 6 bases removed from V and 7 bases from J, the gap between germline ends came to 10 bases. Per germline, CDR1 KGHSH and CDR2 LQKENI. DNA for the CDR3: TGTGCCAGCTCCCAGGGCGATGAGCAGTACTTC. It translates to CASSQGDEQYF.

The chain carries TRBV19 and TRBJ1-5, with no clear D. Germline V lookup: CDR1 LNHDA, CDR2 SQIVND (reference sequence). This CDR3 region has 15 residues. Trimming took 1 base from V and 2 from J, leaving 9 bases between them. The DNA of the CDR3 is TGTGCCAGTAGTATAGGTTTATTTGGCAATCAGCCCCAGCATTTT. It yields the protein CASSIGLFGNQPQHF. Full variable domain (rest looked up from reference TRBV19 and TRBJ1-5): DGGITQSPKYLFRKEGQNVTLSCEQNLNHDAMYWYRQDPGQGLRLIYYSQIVNDFQKGDIAEGYSVSREKKESFPLTVTSAQKNPTAFYLCASSIGLFGNQPQHFGDGTRLSIL.

The chain employs TRBV4-3 and TRBJ2-1; the match to TRBD2 covers 11 bases. The CDR3 totals 16 residues. V dropped 0 bases and J dropped 8; count of bases not matched to a gene: 6. Looked up from germline, CDR1 is LGHNA and CDR2 is YSLEER. The CDR3 protein is CASSQEGLAGGHEQFF. The DNA of the CDR3 is TGCGCCAGCAGCCAAGAAGGGCTAGCGGGGGGTCATGAGCAGTTCTTC.

The rearrangement joins TRBV5-1 to TRBJ1-1; D is ambiguous. The CDR3 has 16 residues. V lost 7 bases and J 1 base, leaving 20 bases between the germline ends. Germline CDR1 reads SGHRS; CDR2 reads YFSETQ. DNA of the CDR3: TGCGCCAGCTACCCTAGCCCGGGGAGAACGAACACTGAAGCTTTCTTT. Residues: CASYPSPGRTNTEAFF.

In regard to this clone: At one end the junction does not follow the germline gene, possibly because of a read error. The chain joins TRBV13 to TRBJ1-6, with D possibly being TRBD1 (5 bases). The CDR3 length is 16 residues. Per germline, CDR1 PRHDT and CDR2 FYEKMQ (reference sequence). CDR3 in DNA: TGTGCCAGCACCTTAGGCGCGGGGCTCAAAGGTTCACCCCTCCACTTT. It is translated as CASTLGAGLKGSPLHF.